Shown below are 3 T cell receptor beta chains from a single sample sequenced in a study of radiation and T cells in renal cell carcinoma. As to time point: blood 4 weeks post-SBRT, at nephrectomy. Treatment denoted: 15 Gy SBRT to primary tumor, nephrectomy 4 weeks later. Sequencing used immunoSEQ multiplex PCR; TCRdb keeps in-frame clones, though not all of them. The sample holds 130,000 to 150,000 clones; less than 90% are singletons and the top ten take around 17%. This specimen consisted of blood, obtained from a patient whose treatment included radiotherapy and nephrectomy. All receptors derive from a woman in her forties or fifties with renal cell carcinoma.

The J gene is TRBJ2-2, the V gene TRBV5-4, with TRBD1 as a possible D gene (7 bases). Germline V lookup: CDR1 SGHNT, CDR2 YYREEE (reference sequence). V lost 4 bases and J 1 base, leaving 14 bases between the germline ends. CDR3 length: 16 residues. CDR3 sequence reads: CASSPAGQKNTGELFF. For the CDR3, the DNA is TGTGCCAGCAGCCCCGCGGGACAGAAGAACACCGGGGAGCTGTTTTTT. The whole variable domain, filled in from reference TRBV5-4 and TRBJ2-2, reads ETGVTQSPTHLIKTRGQQVTLRCSSQSGHNTVSWYQQALGQGPQFIFQYYREEENGRGNFPPRFSGLQFPNYSSELNVNALELDDSALYLCASSPAGQKNTGELFFGEGSRLTVL.

The chain is built from TRBV5-4 and TRBJ2-3; 13 bases map to TRBD2. V shed 4 bases, J shed 5 bases, and the junction held 10 bases outside the gene matches. Germline V gives CDR1 SGHNT, CDR2 YYREEE (reference sequence). The CDR3 totals 17 residues. CDR3: CASSPTSGRAGRDTQYF. The CDR3 bases are TGTGCCAGCAGCCCAACTAGCGGGAGGGCCGGAAGAGATACGCAGTATTTT.

The chain uses TRBV11-3 and TRBJ2-2; 10 bases fit TRBD1. The CDR3 has 16 residues. V was clipped by 1 base and J by 5 bases; unmatched bases: 4. Germline V gene data show CDR1 as SGHNT and CDR2 as YENEEA. The CDR3 here is CASSLGQGALTGELFF. Written as DNA, the CDR3 is TGTGCCAGCAGCTTAGGACAGGGGGCGTTGACCGGGGAGCTGTTTTTT.